Detailed here is one T cell receptor beta chain. The antigen is undetermined. The sample belongs to a study of T cells in localized non-small cell lung cancer. Study conclusions and caveats: Adjacent lung exhibited a median of about 50 among the 100 most abundant tumor clones.

Only in-frame clones appear in the TCRdb table, and some are missing; sequencing was by immunoSEQ multiplex PCR. The top ten clones hold roughly 20% of a sample with roughly 24,000 clones, 75% to 90% of them seen once. The sequencing here drew on peripheral blood, taken before any cancer treatment. This clonotype was sampled from a man between 40 and 75 years old with stage I squamous cell lung carcinoma.

CDR3 in DNA: TGTGCCAGCAGCTTAGAAGGGGGCAATCAGCCCCAGCATTTT. This codes for CASSLEGGNQPQHF. This chain links TRBV7-9 with TRBJ1-5, with a weak D call TRBD1 (5 bases). The length of the CDR3 is 14 residues. The ends were cut back, 1 base at V and 2 bases at J, with 6 bases in the middle. Per germline, CDR1 SEHNR and CDR2 FQNEAQ (reference sequence).